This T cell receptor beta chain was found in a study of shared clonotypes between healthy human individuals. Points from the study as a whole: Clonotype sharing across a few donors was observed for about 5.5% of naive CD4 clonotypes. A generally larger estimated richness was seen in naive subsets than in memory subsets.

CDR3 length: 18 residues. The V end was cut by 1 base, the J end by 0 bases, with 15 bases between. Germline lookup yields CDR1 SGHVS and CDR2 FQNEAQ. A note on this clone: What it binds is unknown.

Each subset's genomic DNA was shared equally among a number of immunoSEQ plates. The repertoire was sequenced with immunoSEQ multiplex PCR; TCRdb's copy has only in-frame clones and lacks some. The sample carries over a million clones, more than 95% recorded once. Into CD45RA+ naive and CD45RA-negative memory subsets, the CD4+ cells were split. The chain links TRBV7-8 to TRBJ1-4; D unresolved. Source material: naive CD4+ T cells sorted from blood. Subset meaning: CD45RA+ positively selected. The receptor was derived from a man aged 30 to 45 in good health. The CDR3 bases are TGTGCCAGCAGCTTAGTGGGCGGGTATACGTCAACTAATGAAAAACTGTTTTTT. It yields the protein CASSLVGGYTSTNEKLFF.